The rows below give T cell receptor beta chains drawn from one sample of a study of OX40 agonist ivuxolimab in advanced cancers. Repertoires were generated with immunoSEQ multiplex PCR, while TCRdb's copy carries only in-frame clones and drops some. This sample has around 26,000 clones, with roughly 82% found just once. Sequencing used CD4+ or CD8+ T cells sorted from blood, obtained in a trial of the OX40 agonist ivuxolimab. The receptors stem from an adult with an advanced solid tumor such as melanoma, head and neck, liver or kidney cancer. Both conserved end residues are part of each CDR3. A D gene is named only where the DNA matches it firmly. Some rows have no size entry. The others give once, few or many, or a class for an expanded clone.

J,V,D,size,CDR3,DNA
TRBJ1-4,TRBV5-1,.,.,CASSLDSYSEKLFF,TGCGCCAGCAGCTTGGACTCCTATAGTGAAAAACTGTTTTTT
TRBJ2-7,TRBV6-1,.,.,CASSEDLTGPPYEQYF,TGTGCCAGCAGTGAAGATTTAACAGGGCCCCCCTACGAGCAGTACTTC
TRBJ2-3,TRBV7-9,TRBD2,.,CASSATSGESTDTQYF,TGTGCCAGCAGCGCCACTAGCGGGGAGAGCACAGATACGCAGTATTTT
TRBJ1-1,TRBV4-3,.,.,CASTPKSGLATEAFF,TGCGCCAGCACCCCGAAGTCCGGGTTGGCCACTGAAGCTTTCTTT
TRBJ1-1,TRBV9,.,.,CASSQGGTEAFF,TGTGCCAGCAGCCAGGGTGGGACTGAAGCTTTCTTT
TRBJ1-2,TRBV7-2,.,.,CASSLEGSGLGGYTF,TGTGCCAGCAGCTTGGAGGGATCGGGATTAGGCGGCTACACCTTC
TRBJ2-3,TRBV5-1,.,.,CASSARVFSTDTQYF,TGCGCCAGCAGCGCCCGGGTATTTAGCACAGATACGCAGTATTTT
TRBJ2-7,TRBV5-6,.,.,CASSRGQYEQYF,TGTGCCAGCAGCCGGGGCCAGTACGAGCAGTACTTC
TRBJ1-2,TRBV19,.,.,CASSMAGYTF,TGTGCCAGTAGTATGGCTGGCTACACCTTC
TRBJ2-1,TRBV5-1,.,.,CASSFWGDEQFF,TGCGCCAGCAGCTTTTGGGGGGATGAGCAGTTCTTC
TRBJ2-5,TRBV7-9,TRBD1,.,CASSPFNRGEQYF,TGTGCCAGCAGCCCCTTCAACAGGGGTGAGCAGTACTTC
TRBJ2-5,TRBV7-8,TRBD2,few,CASSHIAGQQETQYF,TGTGCCAGCAGCCACATAGCGGGGCAACAAGAGACCCAGTACTTC
TRBJ1-5,TRBV2,.,.,CASSEFNSGNQPQHF,TGTGCCAGCAGCGAGTTCAACTCGGGCAATCAGCCCCAGCATTTT
TRBJ2-3,TRBV6-1,.,.,CASSDFASGTDTQYF,TGTGCCAGCAGTGATTTCGCTAGCGGCACAGATACGCAGTATTTT
TRBJ1-5,TRBV6-1,.,.,CASRQDSSPEPQHF,TGTGCCAGCAGACAAGACAGCTCGCCGGAGCCCCAGCATTTT
TRBJ2-7,TRBV5-6,.,once,CASSIPGPNTGLPYEQYF,TGTGCCAGCAGCATACCAGGGCCCAATACCGGACTACCCTACGAGCAGTACTTC
TRBJ1-5,TRBV7-8,.,.,CASSLARTDYQPQHF,TGTGCCAGCAGCTTAGCTCGGACTGATTATCAGCCCCAGCATTTT
TRBJ1-4,TRBV9,.,once,CASSVVDGQELFF,TGTGCCAGCAGCGTAGTAGACGGTCAGGAACTGTTTTTT
TRBJ2-1,TRBV27,TRBD2,.,CASRPGGPYNEQFF,TGTGCCAGCAGACCGGGGGGGCCCTACAATGAGCAGTTCTTC
TRBJ1-5,TRBV6-5,.,.,CASSYGEPQHF,TGTGCCAGCAGTTACGGAGAGCCCCAGCATTTT
TRBJ1-4,TRBV4-1,.,.,CASSQEELGGANEKLFF,TGCGCCAGCAGCCAAGAAGAGTTGGGAGGAGCTAATGAAAAACTGTTTTTT
TRBJ1-3,TRBV4-2,.,.,CASSYTPDSGNTIYF,TGTGCCAGCAGCTATACACCAGACTCTGGAAACACCATATATTTT
TRBJ2-2,TRBV7-6,.,.,CASSRILGENTGELFF,TGTGCCAGCAGCCGCATTCTTGGAGAGAACACCGGGGAGCTGTTTTTT
TRBJ1-3,TRBV13,.,.,CASSFDRSSGNTIYF,TGTGCCAGCAGCTTTGACAGGAGCTCTGGAAACACCATATATTTT
TRBJ1-1,TRBV5-4,.,.,CASSGDTNTEAFF,TGTGCCAGCAGCGGCGACACGAACACTGAAGCTTTCTTT
TRBJ1-6,TRBV6-5,.,.,CASSYSRSSYNSPLHF,TGTGCCAGCAGTTACTCCCGGAGCTCCTATAATTCACCCCTCCACTTT
TRBJ1-1,TRBV5-4,.,.,CASSRTLNTEAFF,TGTGCCAGCAGCCGGACATTGAACACTGAAGCTTTCTTT
TRBJ1-4,TRBV11-2,.,.,CASSLDEKLFF,TGTGCCAGCAGCTTAGACGAAAAACTGTTTTTT
TRBJ2-2,TRBV9,.,.,CASSVGGVLTGELFF,TGTGCCAGCAGCGTAGGCGGGGTCCTCACCGGGGAGCTGTTTTTT
TRBJ1-4,TRBV29-1,.,medium-sized,CSVEDSGEGEKLFF,TGCAGCGTTGAAGATAGCGGGGAGGGTGAAAAACTGTTTTTT
TRBJ1-2,TRBV4-3,.,.,CASSQDFGGDGGYTF,TGCGCCAGCAGCCAAGATTTCGGGGGGGACGGTGGCTACACCTTC
TRBJ1-2,TRBV7-6,.,few,CASSPDGGAYGYTF,TGTGCCAGCAGTCCCGACGGGGGCGCCTATGGCTACACCTTC
TRBJ1-2,TRBV7-9,.,.,CASSVGGTDLIYGYTF,TGTGCCAGCAGCGTAGGCGGGACCGACCTAATATATGGCTACACCTTC
TRBJ2-1,TRBV5-4,.,.,CASSLEGGPVNEQFF,TGTGCCAGCAGCTTGGAGGGGGGGCCAGTGAATGAGCAGTTCTTC
TRBJ2-5,TRBV7-3,.,.,CASSLTVRETQYF,TGTGCCAGCAGCTTAACGGTTCGGGAGACCCAGTACTTC
TRBJ2-7,TRBV27,.,.,CASSYSGAAYEQYF,TGTGCCAGCAGTTACTCAGGGGCCGCCTACGAGCAGTACTTC
TRBJ2-7,TRBV10-3,TRBD1,medium-sized,CAIRATGTGDYEQYF,TGTGCCATCAGGGCTACCGGGACAGGGGACTACGAGCAGTACTTC
TRBJ2-1,TRBV9,TRBD2,.,CASSPSGGAVNEQFF,TGTGCCAGCAGCCCTAGCGGGGGGGCGGTTAATGAGCAGTTCTTC
TRBJ2-3,TRBV7-2,TRBD2,.,CASSHSGGRTDTQYF,TGTGCCAGCAGTCATAGCGGGGGGCGCACAGATACGCAGTATTTT
TRBJ1-1,TRBV29-1,TRBD1,.,CSVRQGAITEAFF,TGCAGCGTGAGACAGGGGGCAATCACTGAAGCTTTCTTT
TRBJ1-5,TRBV5-6,.,.,CASSLGQDNQPQHF,TGTGCCAGCAGCTTGGGGCAGGACAATCAGCCCCAGCATTTT
TRBJ1-5,TRBV30,.,.,CAWSVGPGSGQPQHF,TGTGCCTGGAGTGTAGGTCCCGGCTCGGGTCAGCCCCAGCATTTT
TRBJ2-5,TRBV7-9,.,.,CASSPPVWGLQEETQYF,TGTGCCAGCAGCCCCCCGGTCTGGGGACTCCAAGAAGAGACCCAGTACTTC
TRBJ2-1,TRBV9,.,once,CASSVASPHNEQFF,TGTGCCAGCAGCGTGGCTAGTCCCCACAATGAGCAGTTCTTC
TRBJ2-1,TRBV7-9,.,few,CASRPGFGYNEQFF,TGTGCCAGCAGGCCCGGGTTTGGGTACAATGAGCAGTTCTTC
TRBJ1-2,TRBV19,TRBD1,.,CASWTGARYGYTF,TGTGCCAGTTGGACAGGGGCTCGCTATGGCTACACCTTC
TRBJ1-5,TRBV7-7,.,few,CASSLARRAQPQHF,TGTGCTAGCAGCTTAGCGCGCCGAGCACAGCCCCAGCATTTT
TRBJ1-5,TRBV4-3,.,.,CASSPRRGGNQPQHF,TGCGCCAGCAGCCCAAGGCGGGGGGGCAATCAGCCCCAGCATTTT
TRBJ2-7,TRBV11-3,TRBD1,.,CASSFETGGYEQYF,TGTGCCAGCAGCTTTGAGACAGGGGGCTACGAGCAGTACTTC
TRBJ1-1,TRBV7-6,.,.,CASSGLGTEAFF,TGTGCCAGCAGTGGGCTGGGCACTGAAGCTTTCTTT
TRBJ2-1,TRBV7-2,.,.,CASSSGLSYYNEQFF,TGTGCCAGCAGCTCGGGACTTTCTTACTACAATGAGCAGTTCTTC
TRBJ2-2,TRBV11-3,TRBD1,few,CASSSWYRQGATGELFF,TGTGCCAGCAGCTCTTGGTACCGACAGGGGGCGACCGGGGAGCTGTTTTTT
TRBJ2-6,TRBV29-1,.,.,CSVEAAVSGANVLTF,TGCAGCGTTGAGGCGGCGGTCTCTGGGGCCAACGTCCTGACTTTC
TRBJ1-4,TRBV19,.,.,CASSPSSGRQTNEKLFF,TGTGCCAGTAGCCCGTCATCGGGGCGGCAGACTAATGAAAAACTGTTTTTT
TRBJ2-5,TRBV7-6,TRBD1,.,CASSAGGGTLQYF,TGTGCCAGCAGCGCAGGGGGCGGGACGCTGCAGTACTTC
TRBJ2-7,TRBV30,TRBD2,.,CAWRETPGTSGLREQYF,TGTGCCTGGAGGGAAACCCCCGGGACTAGCGGGCTCCGCGAGCAGTACTTC
TRBJ1-5,TRBV6-1,.,.,CASSEFGGWGNQPQHF,TGTGCCAGCAGTGAGTTCGGAGGGTGGGGCAATCAGCCCCAGCATTTT
TRBJ2-7,TRBV19,.,.,CASSITGAGFYEQYF,TGTGCCAGTAGTATAACAGGCGCGGGCTTCTACGAGCAGTACTTC
TRBJ2-3,TRBV7-6,TRBD2,.,CASSLQSGGGDTQYF,TGTGCCAGCAGCTTACAAAGCGGGGGGGGAGATACGCAGTATTTT
TRBJ2-1,TRBV2,.,.,CASSAGEQFF,TGTGCCAGCAGTGCGGGGGAGCAGTTCTTC